The 29 T cell receptor beta chains given below trace back to one sample, sequenced in a study of chemoradiotherapy in HPV16-positive cancers (dated by TCRdb to the early 2020s). The method was the immunoSEQ multiplex PCR assay. What TCRdb holds here is the immuneACCESS table cut down to in-frame rearrangements. Part of the clones is not present; checked against another copy, under half of the missing clones reflect an unresolved V gene, and the others are unexplained. This sample comprises approximately 35,000 clones, 80% to 95% of them detected only once. The biggest ten clones account for more than 3% of the sample. The sequences come from blood, collected from a patient who underwent chemoradiotherapy. All receptors derive from a human donor with HPV-associated anogenital cancer.

V usage is TRBV27 and J usage is TRBJ2-7; D remains ambiguous. The germline V and J ends were trimmed by 10 bases and 3 bases, with 10 bases remaining between them. The germline V gene has CDR1 MNHEY and CDR2 SMNVEV (reference sequence). The CDR3 is 11 amino acids. The CDR3, as DNA: TGTGCCACCGCAGCTAACTACGAGCAGTACTTC. Translating gives CATAANYEQYF.

This clone is a singleton in its sample. At one boundary the junction diverges from the germline segment, which might be a read error. The gene calls are TRBV7-7 and TRBJ2-6; D gene uncertain. Germline CDR1 is SSHAT and CDR2 is FNYEAQ (reference sequence). The CDR3 covers 16 residues. As DNA, the CDR3 is TGTGCTAGCAGCCACGGACCCTTCTCTGGGGCCAACGTCCTGACTTTC. Translation gives CASSHGPFSGANVLTF.

This chain uses TRBV18 with TRBJ1-2; D call uncertain. Germline values: CDR1 KGHSH, CDR2 LQKENI. The CDR3 length is 16 residues. V lost 6 bases to trimming and J lost 7 bases, with 24 bases between them. The chain's CDR3 is CASSLDSGPSVGGYTF. Here the CDR3 DNA reads TGTGCCAGCTCCCTCGACTCCGGCCCGTCGGTTGGTGGCTACACCTTC.

In nucleotides, the CDR3 is TGTGCCAGCAGCCCCCCGACAGGGCCCCACGAGCAGTACTTC. It translates to CASSPPTGPHEQYF. The chain recombines TRBV9 with TRBJ2-7; 7 bases are a match to TRBD1. The CDR3 consists of 14 residues. J lost 5 bases, V lost 4 bases, and 9 bases had no gene match. Germline CDR1 is SGDLS and CDR2 is YYNGEE.

The chain couples TRBV5-4 to TRBJ1-2; D unresolved. Trimming cost V 4 bases and J 1 base, with 14 bases left between them. Germline V gives CDR1 SGHNT, CDR2 YYREEE (reference sequence). The CDR3 extends over 15 amino acids. In DNA form, the CDR3 reads TGTGCCAGCAGCCCCCGAGGTGGGAATAACTATGGCTACACCTTC. Translating gives CASSPRGGNNYGYTF.

The rearrangement links TRBV29-1 to TRBJ2-1; no clear D. Germline values: CDR1 SQVTM, CDR2 ANQGSEA. CDR3 length: 14 residues. V lost 5 bases, J lost 3 bases, and 14 bases lay in between. CDR3 protein: CSVRKGGSYNEQFF. In nucleotides, the CDR3 is TGCAGCGTTCGCAAAGGCGGCAGCTACAATGAGCAGTTCTTC.

The rearrangement joins TRBV7-2 to TRBJ2-7; TRBD2 matches at 7 bases. The V and J ends lost 3 bases and 2 bases, in that order; junction bases with no gene match: 7. In germline, CDR1 is SGHTA, CDR2 FQGNSA. This CDR3 contains 15 residues. The CDR3 DNA reads TGTGCCAGCAGCTTTAGCCCAGCGGGGCCCTACGAGCAGTACTTC. Translating gives CASSFSPAGPYEQYF.

This chain connects TRBV7-9 to TRBJ1-3; no reliable D call. The V gene lost 8 bases and the J gene lost 0 bases, with 5 bases spanning the gap. Germline CDR1 SEHNR, CDR2 FQNEAQ (reference sequence). The CDR3 totals 12 residues. The CDR3 reads CASASSGNTIYF. As DNA, the CDR3 is TGTGCCAGCGCATCCTCTGGAAACACCATATATTTT.

The rearrangement joins TRBV5-1 to TRBJ1-4; D is unclear. Trimming removed 4 bases from V and 8 bases from J, with 18 bases in between. The CDR3 is 15 amino acids. Germline CDR1 and CDR2: SGHRS and YFSETQ. The CDR3 DNA reads as TGCGCCAGCAGCCCAAACCCCACCGGAGTCGAAAAACTGTTTTTT. It translates to CASSPNPTGVEKLFF. The whole variable domain, filled in from reference TRBV5-1 and TRBJ1-4, reads KAGVTQTPRYLIKTRGQQVTLSCSPISGHRSVSWYQQTPGQGLQFLFEYFSETQRNKGNFPGRFSGRQFSNSRSEMNVSTLELGDSALYLCASSPNPTGVEKLFFGSGTQLSVL.

This clone was seen only a few times. V usage is TRBV4-1 and J usage is TRBJ1-6; 11 bases map to TRBD1. The J segment lost 10 bases and the V segment lost 4 bases, leaving 6 bases of the junction unmatched. Germline CDR1 is MGHRA and CDR2 is YSYEKL. This CDR3 spans 15 amino acids. The CDR3 nucleotides read TGCGCCAGCAGCCTCGGCGGGACAGGGGGATCACCCCTCCACTTT. Amino acid sequence: CASSLGGTGGSPLHF.

Notes on this clone: At one boundary the junction diverges from the germline segment, which might be a read error. The V and J genes are TRBV6-1 and TRBJ2-3, with D maybe TRBD2 (6 bases). The CDR3 sequence is 15 residues long. From germline, CDR1 is MNHNS and CDR2 SASEGT. In DNA form, the CDR3 reads TGTGCCAGCAGTGAAGGGACTACCAGCACAGATACACAGTATTTT. Residues: CASSEGTTSTDTQYF.

CDR3 residues: CASIRSGGAYEQYF. The CDR3 DNA reads as TGTGCCAGCATTCGTAGCGGGGGGGCCTACGAGCAGTACTTC. V gene TRBV2 combines with J gene TRBJ2-7; 11 positions match TRBD2. The CDR3 loop spans 14 amino acids. The germline gives CDR1 SNHLY, CDR2 FYNNEI. The junction had 4 bases not matched to a gene; V was cut back by 7 bases and J by 2 bases.

The chain combines TRBV6-6 with TRBJ2-2, with D perhaps matching TRBD1 (5 bases). The CDR3 is 13 amino acids. Germline assignment: CDR1 MNHNY and CDR2 SVGAGI (reference sequence). Trimming removed 11 bases at V and 4 bases at J, with 14 bases between. CDR3 in amino acids: CAAKGYATGELFF. Written as DNA, the CDR3 is TGTGCCGCAAAGGGGTATGCCACCGGGGAGCTGTTTTTT.

This chain uses TRBV4-1 with TRBJ2-3; D remains unclear. V was pared by 0 bases and J by 2 bases, with 9 bases between. The CDR3 has 15 residues. In germline, CDR1 is MGHRA, CDR2 YSYEKL. Here the CDR3 reads CASSQEAESTDTQYF. CDR3 sequence (DNA): TGCGCCAGCAGCCAAGAAGCTGAGTCCACAGATACGCAGTATTTT.

This sequence joins TRBV5-6 and TRBJ2-3; D remains ambiguous. V dropped 4 bases and J dropped 6 bases, with 12 bases sitting between them. The V gene's germline CDR1 is SGHDT and CDR2 YYEEEE. The CDR3 extends over 13 amino acids. The CDR3 spells CASSPTRWDTQYF. The CDR3 region has the DNA TGTGCCAGCAGCCCAACCCGGTGGGATACGCAGTATTTT.

The V call is TRBV5-1, the J call TRBJ2-3; a possible D gene is TRBD1 (6 bases). The V end was cut by 6 bases, the J end by 0 bases, with 14 bases between. The germline V gene has CDR1 SGHRS and CDR2 YFSETQ. CDR3 length: 15 amino acids. In DNA, the CDR3 is TGCGCCAGCACTCTGGACAGAACTAGCACAGATACGCAGTATTTT. Translated: CASTLDRTSTDTQYF.

The chain is built from TRBV5-6 and TRBJ1-2; D possibly corresponds to TRBD1 (5 bases). Trimming removed 1 base at V and 2 bases at J, with 18 bases between. CDR3 length: 17 residues. In germline, CDR1 is SGHDT, CDR2 YYEEEE. For the CDR3, the DNA is TGTGCCAGCAGCTTGCTTTTGCGGGACGCGGTCAACTATGGCTACACCTTC. This sequence encodes CASSLLLRDAVNYGYTF.

The rearrangement joins TRBV6-1 to TRBJ2-7; 8 nucleotides match TRBD1. The V gene end was trimmed by 4 bases and the J gene end by 7 bases; junction bases not matched to a gene: 6. The CDR3 has 13 amino acids. Germline V gene data show CDR1 as MNHNS and CDR2 as SASEGT. CDR3 loop: CASSGTGSREQYF. The CDR3 region has the DNA TGTGCCAGCAGTGGGACAGGGAGTCGAGAGCAGTACTTC.

The DNA for the CDR3 is TGCGCCAGCAGCCAAGGAGGGGTCTATGGCTACACCTTC. Translating it yields CASSQGGVYGYTF. The chain couples TRBV4-1 to TRBJ1-2; D is possibly TRBD1 (5 bases). V lost 1 base and J 4 bases, leaving 7 bases between the germline ends. Looked up from germline, CDR1 is MGHRA and CDR2 is YSYEKL. The CDR3 has 13 residues.

The chain combines TRBV4-3 with TRBJ2-7; TRBD1 matches 8 bases. The CDR3 is 17 residues long. The ends lost 0 bases at V and 6 bases at J; junction bases unmatched: 13. Germline CDR1 LGHNA, CDR2 YSLEER. The CDR3 DNA reads as TGCGCCAGCAGCCAAGATCTCCTCGCAGGGGGCGTTAGCGAGCAGTACTTC. Translation gives CASSQDLLAGGVSEQYF.

This sequence joins TRBV29-1 and TRBJ1-2, with 9 bases fitting TRBD1. The CDR3 covers 15 residues. Germline V gene data show CDR1 as SQVTM and CDR2 as ANQGSEA. The CDR3 nucleotides read TGCACCCTTAGCGGGACAGGGTGTTTCGTGAATGGCTACACCTTC. Protein product: CTLSGTGCFVNGYTF.

The chain joins TRBV5-8 to TRBJ1-1; D remains ambiguous. Trimming took off 4 bases at V and 0 bases at J, with 1 base between the two ends. This CDR3 comprises 11 residues. Germline values: CDR1 SGHTS, CDR2 YDEGEE. The CDR3 protein is CASSMNTEAFF. CDR3 bases: TGTGCCAGCAGCATGAACACTGAAGCTTTCTTT.

The chain carries TRBV7-6 and TRBJ1-4; no clear D. The CDR3 has 14 residues. Trimming removed 3 bases at V and 7 bases at J, with 12 bases between. Germline-derived CDR1 and CDR2 are SGHVS and FNYEAQ. CDR3 sequence (DNA): TGTGCCAGCAGCTTTGGCCTGGGGAGTGAAAAACTGTTTTTT. Translated: CASSFGLGSEKLFF. Filled out from reference TRBV7-6 and TRBJ1-4, the complete variable domain reads GAGVSQSPRYKVTKRGQDVALRCDPISGHVSLYWYRQALGQGPEFLTYFNYEAQQDKSGLPNDRFSAERPEGSISTLTIQRTEQRDSAMYRCASSFGLGSEKLFFGSGTQLSVL.

This clone is classed as medium-sized (0.01 to 0.1%). This sequence joins TRBV11-2 and TRBJ1-1; D might be TRBD1 (6 bases). CDR3 size: 15 residues. Trimming took off 9 bases at V and 0 bases at J, with 17 bases between the two ends. Germline values: CDR1 SGHAT, CDR2 FQNNGV. Here the CDR3 DNA reads TGTGCCAGTACCACGGGGGCTAACTTGAACACTGAAGCTTTCTTT. This translates into CASTTGANLNTEAFF.

This chain uses TRBV5-1 with TRBJ2-1, with D unclear. The germline V gene encodes CDR1 SGHRS and CDR2 YFSETQ. This CDR3 has 12 amino acids. V shed 1 base and J shed 6 bases, with 5 bases lying between them. CDR3 coding DNA: TGCGCCAGCAGCTTGACAGTCAATGAGCAGTTCTTC. This encodes CASSLTVNEQFF.

The chain uses TRBV12-2 and TRBJ2-2. TRBV12-2 is reported as a pseudogene. There are 15 residues in the CDR3. The CDR3 is CASRPAMMNTGELFF. The CDR3, as DNA: TGTGCAAGTCGCCCGGCCATGATGAACACCGGGGAGCTGTTTTTT.

V usage is TRBV7-3 and J usage is TRBJ2-3; D unresolved. Deletions cut 3 bases from V and 4 bases from J, with 8 bases between. Germline assignment: CDR1 SGHTA and CDR2 FQGTGA. The CDR3 is made up of 13 amino acids. CDR3 region: CASSFRAADTQYF. The CDR3 coding sequence is TGTGCCAGCAGCTTTAGAGCAGCAGATACGCAGTATTTT.

The rearrangement joins TRBV6-5 to TRBJ1-2; 8 nucleotides align to TRBD1. The CDR3 sequence is 14 residues long. Germline values: CDR1 MNHEY, CDR2 SVGAGI. Losses at the gene ends were 7 bases for V and 2 bases for J; bases not matched to a gene: 6. The CDR3 DNA is TGTGCCAGCACCCGGGACAGGTCCAACTATGGCTACACCTTC. Translated, it gives CASTRDRSNYGYTF.

Only one count was recorded for this clone. V and J are TRBV4-1 and TRBJ1-2, with D perhaps matching TRBD1 (5 bases). The germline V gene encodes CDR1 MGHRA and CDR2 YSYEKL. V lost 1 base to trimming and J lost 0 bases, with 15 bases between them. The CDR3 is 17 amino acids. In nucleotides, the CDR3 is TGCGCCAGCAGCCAAGGGGTAGGGGCCCGAGCTAACTATGGCTACACCTTC. It specifies CASSQGVGARANYGYTF.